The entry below describes one T cell receptor beta chain. Its antigen is not known. Only patients with CD8+CD57+ cell expansion on flow cytometry were chosen for sequencing. All patients had severe acquired aplastic anemia. None of the patients had been given any therapy when their blood was sampled. These data originate in a study of CD8+CD57+ T cells in acquired aplastic anemia. Study details: The mean DNA yield obtained from sorted CD4+ and CD8+ cells came to approximately 3.2 ug.

From germline, CDR1 is SGHDN and CDR2 FVKESK. V lost 4 bases and J lost 7, with 13 bases in between. The CDR3 extends over 13 amino acids. Findings and caveats of the study: There were twenty-nine CD8+ CDR3 sequences that occurred in both patients and controls.

For CDR3 and TCR beta VDJ profiling, genomic DNA was the template used. In TCRdb, the reads were re-called with MiXCR into one record per CDR3 protein. This table holds some 98,000 distinct CDR3 sequences, roughly two thirds found once. Sequencing input: sorted CD4+, CD8+, or CD8+CD57+ T cells (not recorded which) from PBMCs. This chain links TRBV14 with TRBJ2-5, with D perhaps matching TRBD1 (6 bases). The TCR originated in a human donor with aplastic anemia. As DNA, the CDR3 is TGTGCCAGCAGCCCCCGGACAGACCGGACCCAGTACTTC. Translated, it gives CASSPRTDRTQYF.